Presented here are 21 T cell receptor beta chains from one specimen sequenced in a study of T cells after yellow fever vaccination (dated by TCRdb to between 2017 and 2020). Library prep was done by 5' RACE. Instrument used: Illumina NovaSeq 6000. TCRdb trimmed public reads at Q25 via fastp, called clones via MiXCR and kept in-frame beta chains. Rows are combined by CDR3 protein, so each entry shows the most common genes and DNA. The sample has 250,000 to 350,000 distinct CDR3 sequences on record, 7.5% to 9.5% of them singletons. The top ten hold around 3.5% of the sample. The treatment or condition label of this sample denotes: live attenuated yellow fever vaccine strain. The sequenced sample was CD4+ T cells sorted from PBMCs, obtained 5 days after the yellow fever booster vaccination. These receptors all come from a man aged 18-30 years who received the YFV17D yellow fever vaccine.

This clonotype came up many times. This chain connects TRBV19 to TRBJ1-1, with 7 bases aligning to TRBD1. Germline V CDR1 and CDR2: LNHDA, SQIVND (reference sequence). CDR3 length equals 16 residues. V was pared by 5 bases and J by 1 base, with 10 bases of the junction left unmatched. The chain's CDR3 is CASSPTRTGGNTEAFF. The CDR3 DNA is TGTGCCAGTAGTCCAACCCGGACAGGCGGGAACACTGAAGCTTTCTTT.

This clonotype occurred a few times. The genes are TRBV12-5 and TRBJ2-5, with TRBD2 matching 8 bases. This CDR3 spans 13 amino acids. Germline V gene sequence: CDR1 LGHNT, CDR2 FRNRAP. DNA for the CDR3: TGTGCCTCCACGGGGGGGGGCCAAGAGACCCAGTACTTC. Its protein product is CASTGGGQETQYF.

The table lists this clonotype with many counts. This chain connects TRBV7-9 to TRBJ1-1; the D is unclear. V was cut by 3 bases and J by 6 bases, with 11 bases left in between. There are 13 residues in the CDR3. Germline CDR1 is SEHNR and CDR2 is FQNEAQ (reference sequence). The CDR3 here is CASSFPGTPEAFF. The CDR3 region has the DNA TGTGCCAGCAGCTTCCCCGGCACCCCTGAAGCTTTCTTT.

This clonotype appeared many times. The chain has TRBV12-3 or TRBV12-4 and TRBJ1-2, with D hard to call. V was cut by 1 base and J by 0 bases, with 12 bases left in between. The CDR3 covers 16 residues. CDR3 in DNA: TGTGCCAGCAGTTTAGTAATCCAGGCAGCTAACTATGGCTACACCTTC. This encodes CASSLVIQAANYGYTF.

This clonotype turned up a few times. This chain uses TRBV3-1 with TRBJ1-6; possible D gene TRBD1, 5 bases. This CDR3 is 16 amino acids long. In germline, CDR1 is LGHDT, CDR2 YNNKEL (reference sequence). V lost 4 bases and J 7 bases, leaving 17 bases between the germline ends. The CDR3 DNA is TGTGCCAGCAGCCCAGTAGGGGTGGCAACAAATTCACCCCTCCACTTT. Encoded protein: CASSPVGVATNSPLHF.

This clonotype appeared a few times. The chain has TRBV11-1 and TRBJ1-3, with TRBD1 as a possible D gene (5 bases). This CDR3 has 16 amino acids. CDR1 is SGHAT and CDR2 is FQDESV in the germline V gene (reference sequence). Trimming stripped 5 bases from V and 0 bases from J, with 14 bases between. The CDR3 region is CASSNLGTASGNTIYF. CDR3 DNA: TGTGCCAGCAGCAATCTAGGGACGGCCTCTGGAAACACCATATATTTT.

This chain uses TRBV28 with TRBJ1-2, with D possibly matching TRBD1 (5 bases). The CDR3 is 15 residues long. Germline CDR1 MDHEN, CDR2 SYDVKM. V lost 7 bases, J lost 6 bases, and 21 bases lay in between. This CDR3 is CASTSIRRVTHGYTF. The CDR3 nucleotides are TGTGCCAGCACTTCAATTCGCAGGGTTACCCATGGCTACACCTTC.

The chain combines TRBV7-3 with TRBJ2-1; possible D gene TRBD2, 6 bases. V was trimmed by 1 base and J by 5 bases, leaving 12 bases between them. Germline CDR1 and CDR2: SGHTA and FQGTGA. CDR3 length: 15 residues. CDR3 coding DNA: TGTGCCAGCAGCTTAATGGGACTCGGAAACAATGAGCAGTTCTTC. Translated, it gives CASSLMGLGNNEQFF. Full variable domain (rest looked up from reference TRBV7-3 and TRBJ2-1): GAGVSQTPSNKVTEKGKYVELRCDPISGHTALYWYRQSLGQGPEFLIYFQGTGAADDSGLPNDRFFAVRPEGSVSTLKIQRTERGDSAVYLCASSLMGLGNNEQFFGPGTRLTVL.

The rearrangement uses TRBV4-2 and TRBJ2-1; 8 bases line up with TRBD2. J gave up 4 bases and V 4 bases, and 9 bases lay outside the gene matches. This CDR3 spans 16 amino acids. Germline V gene sequence: CDR1 LGHNA, CDR2 YNFKEQ. Here the CDR3 DNA reads TGTGCCAGCAGCCCCTCCGGTGCGGGGGGATACAATGAGCAGTTCTTC. This codes for CASSPSGAGGYNEQFF.

This clonotype was detected only a few times. The J gene is TRBJ1-1, the V gene TRBV12-3 or TRBV12-4, with a weak D call TRBD1 (5 bases). V was clipped by 6 bases and J by 1 base, with 15 bases between them. This CDR3 spans 15 amino acids. This CDR3 is CASRLSWGGNTEAFF. The CDR3 bases are TGTGCCAGCAGACTCAGCTGGGGGGGGAACACTGAAGCTTTCTTT.

This clonotype appeared many times. CDR3 residues: CASSLPGTGNTEAFF. The CDR3 DNA reads TGTGCCAGCAGTTTGCCGGGGACAGGGAACACTGAAGCTTTCTTT. The chain combines TRBV28 with TRBJ1-1, with TRBD1 matching over 8 bases. The CDR3 has 15 amino acids. V was pared by 3 bases and J by 1 base, with 4 bases of the junction left unmatched. Germline CDR1 MDHEN, CDR2 SYDVKM. The whole variable domain, remainder taken from reference TRBV28 and TRBJ1-1, is DVKVTQSSRYLVKRTGEKVFLECVQDMDHENMFWYRQDPGLGLRLIYFSYDVKMKEKGDIPEGYSVSREKKERFSLILESASTNQTSMYLCASSLPGTGNTEAFFGQGTRLTVV.

The CDR3 DNA reads as TGTGCCATCAGGGGGACCACCACCCCAGGCACAGATACGCAGTATTTT. This gives the protein CAIRGTTTPGTDTQYF. The V gene is TRBV10-3, the J gene TRBJ2-3; D may match TRBD1 or TRBD2 (5 bases each). The CDR3 spans 16 residues. Per germline, CDR1 ENHRY and CDR2 SYGVKD. V was cut by 6 bases and J by 1 base, with 17 bases left in between.

This clonotype was seen ten or more times. The chain employs TRBV7-9 and TRBJ2-5; a weak D match, TRBD2 (6 bases). CDR3 size: 17 residues. Between the trimmed V and J ends, which lost 2 bases and 2 bases, there was a span of 18 bases. Germline CDR1 reads SEHNR; CDR2 reads FQNEAQ (reference sequence). CDR3 loop: CASSLSEGGVRQETQYF. Written as DNA, the CDR3 is TGTGCCAGCAGCTTATCGGAGGGCGGGGTCCGACAAGAGACCCAGTACTTC.

This clonotype was recorded a few times. CDR3: CASSYLAGGSYNEQFF. The CDR3, as DNA: TGCGCCAGCAGCTACCTAGCGGGGGGTTCGTACAATGAGCAGTTCTTC. The rearrangement links TRBV5-1 to TRBJ2-1; the match to TRBD2 covers 11 bases. The CDR3 spans 16 residues. Germline V gene lookup returns CDR1 SGHRS and CDR2 YFSETQ. J gave up 4 bases and V 3 bases, and 6 bases lay outside the gene matches.

This clonotype was counted a few times. The genes are TRBV7-2 and TRBJ1-1; perhaps TRBD1 as D (5 bases). The CDR3 covers 15 residues. The germline gives CDR1 SGHTA, CDR2 FQGNSA. Trimming stripped 5 bases from V and 1 base from J, with 14 bases between. The CDR3 is CASSPQGVRNTEAFF. The CDR3 DNA reads TGTGCCAGCAGCCCACAAGGGGTACGGAACACTGAAGCTTTCTTT.

This clonotype showed up just a few times. V is TRBV9 and J is TRBJ2-7; D possibly corresponds to TRBD1 (5 bases). Trimming left V 0 bases short and J 6 bases short, with 13 bases between. The CDR3 covers 14 residues. Per the germline V gene, CDR1 is SGDLS and CDR2 is YYNGEE. CDR3 sequence reads: CASSVVSREGEQYF. CDR3 sequence (DNA): TGTGCCAGCAGCGTAGTCAGCAGGGAAGGCGAGCAGTACTTC.

This clonotype was seen a few times. The V gene is TRBV7-2, the J gene TRBJ2-2; D remains ambiguous. Trimming stripped 4 bases from V and 5 bases from J, with 11 bases between. CDR3 length equals 14 residues. CDR1 SGHTA and CDR2 FQGNSA come from the germline V gene. The CDR3 sequence: CASSSPPETGELFF. The CDR3 bases are TGTGCCAGCAGCTCTCCCCCGGAAACCGGGGAGCTGTTTTTT. The variable domain in full, completed from reference TRBV7-2 and TRBJ2-2, reads GAGVSQSPSNKVTEKGKDVELRCDPISGHTALYWYRQSLGQGLEFLIYFQGNSAPDKSGLPSDRFSAERTGGSVSTLTIQRTQQEDSAVYLCASSSPPETGELFFGEGSRLTVL.

This clonotype was counted ten times or more. The J gene is TRBJ2-2, the V gene TRBV7-3, with D maybe TRBD1 (5 bases). V lost 1 base, J lost 6 bases, and 6 bases lay in between. Looked up from germline, CDR1 is SGHTA and CDR2 is FQGTGA. The CDR3 consists of 13 residues. CDR3 protein: CASSLKGPGELFF. CDR3 bases: TGTGCCAGCAGCTTAAAGGGGCCCGGGGAGCTGTTTTTT. The full variable domain, completed using reference TRBV7-3 and TRBJ2-2, is GAGVSQTPSNKVTEKGKYVELRCDPISGHTALYWYRQSLGQGPEFLIYFQGTGAADDSGLPNDRFFAVRPEGSVSTLKIQRTERGDSAVYLCASSLKGPGELFFGEGSRLTVL.

This clonotype turned up a few times. The chain has TRBV9 and TRBJ2-7; the match to TRBD2 covers 11 bases. Germline lookup yields CDR1 SGDLS and CDR2 YYNGEE. V was pared by 2 bases and J by 1 base, with 2 bases of the junction left unmatched. The CDR3 contains 15 residues. The CDR3 coding sequence is TGTGCCAGCAGCGTGTCTAGCGGGAGGTCCTACGAGCAGTACTTC. Residues: CASSVSSGRSYEQYF.

This clonotype came up many times. V is TRBV4-3 and J is TRBJ1-4; D remains unclear. The ends were cut back, 2 bases at V and 6 bases at J, with 19 bases in the middle. CDR3 size: 17 residues. Per the germline V gene, CDR1 is LGHNA and CDR2 is YSLEER. The CDR3 here is CASSQPPHGNRHEKLFF. In DNA form, the CDR3 reads TGCGCCAGCAGCCAACCGCCCCACGGGAACCGCCATGAAAAACTGTTTTTT.

Ten or more counts support this clonotype. The chain joins TRBV4-1 to TRBJ2-3, with 8 bases identical to TRBD1. The CDR3 is 17 amino acids. The J segment lost 2 bases and the V segment lost 1 base, leaving 8 bases of the junction unmatched. Germline CDR1 MGHRA, CDR2 YSYEKL. In nucleotides, the CDR3 is TGCGCCAGCAGCCAAGTAATCACAGGGGGACCCACAGATACGCAGTATTTT. This sequence encodes CASSQVITGGPTDTQYF.